These 3 T cell receptor beta chains were sequenced from one sample in a study of vaccination effects on CD4 cells after COVID-19. These receptors lack a known antigen. It was after 10 days of culture that CD4+ T cells were isolated. The method was immunoSEQ multiplex PCR; TCRdb's version includes in-frame clones alone and lacks a portion of them. Altogether tens of thousands of clones are present, approximately 72% being singletons, with the ten largest covering approximately 24%. The starting material was CD4+ T cells from PBMCs cultured without peptide, obtained before COVID-19 vaccination. These receptors were collected from a human donor who had a prior SARS-CoV-2 infection.

The gene calls are TRBV5-1 and TRBJ2-2; D unresolved. V lost 1 base to trimming and J lost 4 bases, with 5 bases between them. Germline V CDR1 and CDR2: SGHRS, YFSETQ. This CDR3 has 13 amino acids. The CDR3 is CASSLIATGELFF. The CDR3 nucleotides read TGCGCCAGCAGCTTGATAGCCACCGGGGAGCTGTTTTTT.

This CDR3 is CASKSAGGEKLFF. DNA for the CDR3: TGTGCCAGCAAATCTGCAGGTGGAGAAAAACTGTTTTTT. The chain combines TRBV5-8 with TRBJ1-4, with D unresolved. Germline V gene data show CDR1 as SGHTS and CDR2 as YDEGEE. V was pared by 6 bases and J by 8 bases, with 14 bases between. The CDR3 spans 13 residues.

V is TRBV28 and J is TRBJ2-5; D gene unclear. CDR1 is MDHEN and CDR2 is SYDVKM in the germline V gene. V shed 3 bases and J shed 4 bases, with 6 bases lying between them. The CDR3 has 12 residues. The CDR3 reads CASSLMAETQYF. In DNA, the CDR3 is TGTGCCAGCAGTTTGATGGCAGAGACCCAGTACTTC.